This TCR beta chain was sequenced during a study of patients and donors after allogeneic stem cell transplantation. The CDR3 contains 13 residues. The V gene lost 10 bases and the J gene lost 6 bases, with 17 bases spanning the gap. Germline V lookup: CDR1 MNHNS, CDR2 SASEGT. This clonotype was seen a handful of times. TCRdb ran MiXCR on the RT-PCR reads and lists one entry per CDR3 protein. The sample lists some 960,000 distinct CDR3 sequences; roughly 18% were seen once. The sequencing sample was made of blood, either unsorted or a sorted T cell fraction (not recorded which). The chain couples TRBV6-1 to TRBJ2-3; D is perhaps TRBD2 (5 bases). This receptor was taken from a human donor who was either an allogeneic HSCT recipient or a stem cell or donor lymphocyte infusion donor (not recorded which). It is not recorded whose cells these are; they may come from a transplant donor. CDR3 region: CATAGLRGDTQYF. The CDR3 DNA reads as TGTGCCACCGCCGGACTCCGAGGGGATACGCAGTATTTT.